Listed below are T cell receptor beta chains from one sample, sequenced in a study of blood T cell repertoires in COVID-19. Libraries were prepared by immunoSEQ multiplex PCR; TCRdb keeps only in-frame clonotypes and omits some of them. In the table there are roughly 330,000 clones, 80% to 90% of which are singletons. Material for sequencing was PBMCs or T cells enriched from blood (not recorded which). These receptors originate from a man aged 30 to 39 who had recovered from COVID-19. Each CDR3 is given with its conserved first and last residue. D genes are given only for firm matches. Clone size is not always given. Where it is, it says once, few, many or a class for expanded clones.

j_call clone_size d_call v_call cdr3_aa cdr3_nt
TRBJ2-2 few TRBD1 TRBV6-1 CASSVDRGTLINTGELFF TGTGCCAGCAGTGTGGACAGGGGGACCCTGATAAACACCGGGGAGCTGTTTTTT
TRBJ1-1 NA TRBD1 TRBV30 CAWSHGTGGSAFF TGTGCCTGGAGCCATGGGACAGGGGGCAGCGCTTTCTTT
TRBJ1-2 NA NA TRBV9 CASSVATSQALGYGYTF TGTGCCAGCAGCGTAGCTACGTCGCAGGCGTTGGGCTATGGCTACACCTTC
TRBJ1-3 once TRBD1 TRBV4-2 CASSQATGLRNTIYF TGTGCCAGCAGCCAAGCGACAGGGCTCAGAAACACCATATATTTT
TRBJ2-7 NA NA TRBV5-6 CASSRDSIFREYKVYEQYF TGTGCCAGCAGCAGGGACTCCATCTTCAGGGAGTACAAAGTCTACGAGCAGTACTTC
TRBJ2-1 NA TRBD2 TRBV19 CATTSGVPYNEQFF TGTGCCACTACTAGCGGGGTACCCTACAATGAGCAGTTCTTC
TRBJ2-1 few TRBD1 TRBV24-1 CATSDLIGDRGQVGEQFF TGTGCCACCAGTGATTTGATCGGGGACAGGGGGCAGGTGGGTGAGCAGTTCTTC
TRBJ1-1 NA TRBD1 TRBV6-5 CASSPQGWNTEAFF TGTGCCAGCAGTCCACAGGGGTGGAACACTGAAGCTTTCTTT
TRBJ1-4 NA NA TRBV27 CASSLSPTPQGTNEKLFF TGTGCCAGCAGTTTATCGCCTACCCCCCAGGGAACTAATGAAAAACTGTTTTTT
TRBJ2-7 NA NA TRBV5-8 CASSLGVSYEQYF TGTGCCAGCAGCTTGGGAGTCTCGTACGAGCAGTACTTC
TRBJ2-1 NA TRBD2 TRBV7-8 CASSLAGAGGPNEQFF TGTGCCAGCAGCTTAGCGGGAGCGGGGGGACCAAATGAGCAGTTCTTC
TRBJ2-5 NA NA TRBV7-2 CASSLVIGGTETQYF TGTGCCAGCAGCTTAGTCATTGGAGGGACAGAGACCCAGTACTTC
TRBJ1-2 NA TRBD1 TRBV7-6 CASSGLGQDYGYTF TGTGCCAGCAGCGGACTGGGACAGGACTATGGCTACACCTTC
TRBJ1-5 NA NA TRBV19 CASSIELQGDQPQHF TGTGCCAGTAGTATAGAATTGCAGGGTGATCAGCCCCAGCATTTT
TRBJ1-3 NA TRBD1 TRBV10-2 CASSDVLGGGNTIYF TGCGCCAGCAGTGATGTGTTAGGGGGCGGAAACACCATATATTTT
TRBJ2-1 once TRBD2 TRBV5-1 CASSRRPGTSGDTYNEQFF TGCGCCAGCAGTCGTCGCCCCGGGACTAGCGGGGACACCTACAATGAGCAGTTCTTC
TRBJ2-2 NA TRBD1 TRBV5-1 CASSLRLTGGDTGELFF TGCGCCAGCAGCCTTAGACTGACAGGGGGCGACACCGGGGAGCTGTTTTTT
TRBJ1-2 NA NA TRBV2 CASSEGPSYGYTF TGTGCCAGCAGTGAAGGGCCCTCATATGGCTACACCTTC
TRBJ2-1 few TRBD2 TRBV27 CASSSLSGGGRYTYNEQFF TGTGCCAGCAGTTCCCTTAGCGGGGGGGGACGTTATACCTACAATGAGCAGTTCTTC
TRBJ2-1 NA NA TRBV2 CARGAGHEQFF TGTGCCAGGGGCGCGGGGCATGAGCAGTTCTTC
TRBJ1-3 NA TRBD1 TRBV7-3 CASGDSPSGNTIYF TGTGCCAGCGGGGACAGTCCCTCTGGAAACACCATATATTTT
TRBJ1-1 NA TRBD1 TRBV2 CASIYRGMNTEAFF TGTGCCAGCATTTACAGGGGAATGAACACTGAAGCTTTCTTT
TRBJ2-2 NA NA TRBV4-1 CASSQAGPPNTGELFF TGCGCCAGCAGCCAAGCAGGGCCTCCGAACACCGGGGAGCTGTTTTTT
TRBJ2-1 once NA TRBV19 CASSPQGGMYNEQFF TGTGCCAGTAGCCCCCAGGGGGGCATGTACAATGAGCAGTTCTTC
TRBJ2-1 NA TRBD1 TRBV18 CASSPGTGGESPDYNEQFF TGTGCCAGCTCACCAGGGACAGGGGGCGAATCACCCGACTACAATGAGCAGTTCTTC
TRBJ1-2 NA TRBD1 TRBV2 CASSPPGTGSGYTF TGTGCCAGCAGCCCCCCGGGGACAGGGAGTGGCTACACCTTC
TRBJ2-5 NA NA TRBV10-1 CASSEGGQETQYF TGCGCCAGCAGTGAGGGCGGACAAGAGACCCAGTACTTC
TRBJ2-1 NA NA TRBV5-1 CASSLGQVGNEQFF TGCGCCAGCAGCTTGGGACAGGTCGGCAATGAGCAGTTCTTC
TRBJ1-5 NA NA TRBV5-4 CASSLDSDQPQHF TGTGCCAGCAGCTTGGACTCTGATCAGCCCCAGCATTTT
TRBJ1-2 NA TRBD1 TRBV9 CASSVGEGTGTGYTF TGTGCCAGCAGCGTAGGAGAGGGGACAGGTACAGGCTACACCTTC
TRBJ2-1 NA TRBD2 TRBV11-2 CASSLDGRGGYNEQFF TGTGCCAGCAGCTTAGACGGTCGGGGGGGCTACAATGAGCAGTTCTTC
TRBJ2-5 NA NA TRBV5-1 CASSFRGTGETQYF TGCGCCAGCAGCTTTCGGGGAACTGGAGAGACCCAGTACTTC
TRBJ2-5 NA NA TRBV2 CASSDPGGGLSKETQYF TGTGCCAGCAGTGACCCTGGGGGGGGGCTATCTAAAGAGACCCAGTACTTC
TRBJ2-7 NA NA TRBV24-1 CATSDRGTVKQYF TGTGCCACCAGTGACCGCGGGACAGTCAAGCAGTACTTC
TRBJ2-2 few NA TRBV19 CASRSGGRTGELFF TGTGCCAGTAGATCCGGGGGGCGCACCGGGGAGCTGTTTTTT
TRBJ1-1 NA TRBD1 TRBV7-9 CASSLGQMNTEAFF TGTGCCAGCAGCTTGGGACAGATGAACACTGAAGCTTTCTTT
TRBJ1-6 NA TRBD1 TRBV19 CASTAGQINSPLHF TGTGCCAGTACGGCGGGACAGATTAATTCACCCCTCCACTTT
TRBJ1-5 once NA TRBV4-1 CASSQSDRNNQPQHF TGCGCCAGCAGCCAGTCGGACAGAAATAATCAGCCCCAGCATTTT
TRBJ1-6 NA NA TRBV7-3 CASSLWGTISPLHF TGTGCCAGCAGCTTATGGGGGACTATTTCACCCCTCCACTTT
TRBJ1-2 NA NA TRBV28 CASTPTDTEWYGYTF TGTGCCAGCACCCCCACGGATACGGAGTGGTATGGCTACACCTTC
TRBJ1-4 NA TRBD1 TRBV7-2 CASSSLGDRVGSEKLFF TGTGCCAGCAGCTCCCTCGGGGACAGGGTGGGAAGTGAAAAACTGTTTTTT
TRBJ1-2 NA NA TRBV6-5 CASSTRTDANYGYTF TGTGCCAGCAGCACGAGGACAGACGCTAACTATGGCTACACCTTC
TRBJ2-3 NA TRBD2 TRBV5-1 CASSFRGLADTDTQYF TGCGCCAGCAGCTTCAGAGGACTAGCGGATACAGATACGCAGTATTTT
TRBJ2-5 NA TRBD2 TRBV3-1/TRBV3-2 CASSPTGRGDETQYF TGTGCCAGCAGCCCTACGGGTCGGGGGGACGAGACCCAGTACTTC
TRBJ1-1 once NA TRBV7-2 CASSLGGGNTEAFF TGTGCCAGCAGCTTAGGGGGGGGGAACACTGAAGCTTTCTTT
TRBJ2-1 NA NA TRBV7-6 CASSPRSRDYEQFF TGTGCCAGCAGCCCGAGAAGTAGGGACTATGAGCAGTTCTTC
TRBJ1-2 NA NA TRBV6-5 CASSTYKGSHGYTF TGTGCCAGCAGTACCTATAAGGGGTCACATGGCTACACCTTC
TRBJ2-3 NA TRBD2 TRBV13 CASSPPRWTPGGGDTQYF TGTGCCAGCAGCCCTCCCAGGTGGACCCCAGGCGGGGGAGATACGCAGTATTTT
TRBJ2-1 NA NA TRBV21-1 CASSRDRATEQFF TGTGCCAGCAGCAGAGACAGGGCAACTGAGCAGTTCTTC
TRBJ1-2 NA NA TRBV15 CATSRDAGALGYTF TGTGCCACCAGCAGAGACGCGGGGGCGCTGGGCTACACCTTC
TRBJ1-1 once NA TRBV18 CASSSEVGGTEAFF TGTGCCAGCTCGTCAGAAGTAGGGGGCACTGAAGCTTTCTTT
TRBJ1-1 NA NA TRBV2 CASSRTPNTEAFF TGTGCCAGCAGTCGGACACCGAACACTGAAGCTTTCTTT
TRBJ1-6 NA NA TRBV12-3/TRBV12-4 CASSLGGPLHF TGTGCCAGCAGTTTAGGAGGGCCCCTCCACTTT